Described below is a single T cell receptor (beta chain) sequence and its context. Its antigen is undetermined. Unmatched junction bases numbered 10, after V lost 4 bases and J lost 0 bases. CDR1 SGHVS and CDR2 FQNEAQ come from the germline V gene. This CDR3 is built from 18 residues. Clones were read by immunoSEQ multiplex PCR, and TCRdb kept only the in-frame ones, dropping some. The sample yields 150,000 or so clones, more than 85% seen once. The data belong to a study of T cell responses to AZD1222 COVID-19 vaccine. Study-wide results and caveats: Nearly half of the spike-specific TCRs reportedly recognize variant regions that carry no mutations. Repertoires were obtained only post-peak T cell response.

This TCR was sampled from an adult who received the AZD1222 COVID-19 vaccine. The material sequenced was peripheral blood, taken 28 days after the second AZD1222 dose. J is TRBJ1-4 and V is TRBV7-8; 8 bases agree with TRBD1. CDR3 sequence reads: CASSSPRTGPSTNEKLFF. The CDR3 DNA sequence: TGTGCCAGCAGCTCGCCGAGGACAGGGCCGTCAACTAATGAAAAACTGTTTTTT. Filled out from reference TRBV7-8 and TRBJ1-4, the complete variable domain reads GAGVSQSPRYKVAKRGQDVALRCDPISGHVSLFWYQQALGQGPEFLTYFQNEAQLDKSGLPSDRFFAERPEGSVSTLKIQRTQQEDSAVYLCASSSPRTGPSTNEKLFFGSGTQLSVL.